This T cell receptor (beta chain) emerged from a study of blood T cell repertoires in COVID-19. Across the study: PBMCs, B-cell-depleted T cells, or T cells provided the cDNA or gDNA that made up the material.

Germline V lookup: CDR1 MNHEY, CDR2 SVGAGI. Trimming pared 5 bases from V and 8 bases from J, leaving 10 bases between. The CDR3 has 13 amino acids. The repertoire was sequenced with immunoSEQ multiplex PCR; TCRdb's copy has only in-frame clones and lacks some. The sample carries under 60,000 clones, about nine tenths recorded once. The genes are TRBV6-5 and TRBJ1-6, with D unresolved. The sequence came from a human donor with acute or convalescent COVID-19. The donor label of this sample is uncertain. Sequencing was done on a sample of peripheral blood. CDR3 protein: CASSRVPDSPLHF. DNA of the CDR3: TGTGCCAGCAGTCGGGTCCCTGATTCACCCCTCCACTTT.